This T cell receptor beta chain originates from a study of cytomegalovirus exposure and HLA in healthy donors. In nominal health when sampled, donors likely had unrecorded immune exposures nonetheless. Findings of the study overall: Some highly shared sequence variants likely arose as a pipeline artifact. It was about 150 TCR beta chains that were listed as cytomegalovirus-associated.

This CDR3 is 14 amino acids long. With V trimmed by 9 bases and J by 4 bases, 9 bases remained unmatched. Germline CDR1 and CDR2: MDHEN and SYDVKM. For this clone: Its target is unknown.

Amplification used 60 Vbeta primers and 13 Jbeta primers. Method: immunoSEQ multiplex PCR; TCRdb's copy keeps in-frame clones and lacks some. The sample yields about 130,000 clones, around 80% seen once. Sequenced: PBMCs. This chain joins TRBV28 and TRBJ1-2, with 9 bases fitting TRBD1. This TCR was recovered from a woman aged 40 to 50 in good health and CMV-seronegative. CDR3 sequence (DNA): TGTGCCAGTGCCTTCGGGACAGGGTTCTATGGCTACACCTTC. Translating gives CASAFGTGFYGYTF.